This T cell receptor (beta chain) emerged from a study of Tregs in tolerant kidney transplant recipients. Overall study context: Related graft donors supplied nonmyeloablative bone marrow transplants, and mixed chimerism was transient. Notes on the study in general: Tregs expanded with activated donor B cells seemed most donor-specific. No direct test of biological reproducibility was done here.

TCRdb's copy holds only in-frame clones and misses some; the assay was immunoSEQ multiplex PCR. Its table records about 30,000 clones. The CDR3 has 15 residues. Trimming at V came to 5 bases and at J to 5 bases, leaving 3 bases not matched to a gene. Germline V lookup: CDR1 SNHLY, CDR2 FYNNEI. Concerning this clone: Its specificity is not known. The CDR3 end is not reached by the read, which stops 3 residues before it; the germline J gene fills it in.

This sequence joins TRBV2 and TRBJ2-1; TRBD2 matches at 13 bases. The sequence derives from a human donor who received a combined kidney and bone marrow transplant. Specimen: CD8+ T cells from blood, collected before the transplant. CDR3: CASSRGLAGDNEQFF. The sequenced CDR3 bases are TGTGCCAGCAGTCGAGGACTAGCGGGAGACAATGAG.